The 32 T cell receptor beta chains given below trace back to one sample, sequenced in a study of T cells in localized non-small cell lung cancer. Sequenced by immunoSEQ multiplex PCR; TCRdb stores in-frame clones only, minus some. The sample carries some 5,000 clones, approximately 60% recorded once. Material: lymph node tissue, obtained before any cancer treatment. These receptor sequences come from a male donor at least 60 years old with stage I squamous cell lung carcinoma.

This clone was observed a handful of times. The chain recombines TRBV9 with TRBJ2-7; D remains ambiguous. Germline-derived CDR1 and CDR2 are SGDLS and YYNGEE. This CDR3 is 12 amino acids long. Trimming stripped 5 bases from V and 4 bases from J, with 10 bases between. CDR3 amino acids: CASSERLYEQYF. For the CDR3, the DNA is TGTGCCAGCAGTGAACGGCTGTACGAGCAGTACTTC.

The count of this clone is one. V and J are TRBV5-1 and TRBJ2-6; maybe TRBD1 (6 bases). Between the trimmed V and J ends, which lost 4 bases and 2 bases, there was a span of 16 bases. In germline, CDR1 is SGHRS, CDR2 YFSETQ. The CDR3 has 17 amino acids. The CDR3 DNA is TGCGCCAGCAGCGTGCAGCCAGGGGACGCTGGGGCCAACGTCCTGACTTTC. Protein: CASSVQPGDAGANVLTF.

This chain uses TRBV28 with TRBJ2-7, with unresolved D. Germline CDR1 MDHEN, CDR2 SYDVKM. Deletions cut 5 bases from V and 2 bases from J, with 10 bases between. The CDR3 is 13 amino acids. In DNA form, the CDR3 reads TGTGCCAGCAGTCCCCGGGTTACCTACGAGCAGTACTTC. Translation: CASSPRVTYEQYF.

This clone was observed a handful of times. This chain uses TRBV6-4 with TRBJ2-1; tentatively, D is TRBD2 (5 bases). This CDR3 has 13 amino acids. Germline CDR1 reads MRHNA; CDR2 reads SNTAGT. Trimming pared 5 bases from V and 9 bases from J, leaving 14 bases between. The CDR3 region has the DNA TGTGCCAGCAGTCCTAGGGAGAGCGGTGAGCAGTTCTTC. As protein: CASSPRESGEQFF.

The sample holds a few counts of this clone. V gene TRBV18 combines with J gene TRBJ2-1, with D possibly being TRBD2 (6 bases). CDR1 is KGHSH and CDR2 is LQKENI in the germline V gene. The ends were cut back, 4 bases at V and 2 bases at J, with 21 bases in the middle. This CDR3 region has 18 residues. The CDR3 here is CASSRLVGGGGAYNEQFF. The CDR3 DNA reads TGTGCCAGCTCACGACTAGTGGGGGGTGGTGGAGCCTACAATGAGCAGTTCTTC.

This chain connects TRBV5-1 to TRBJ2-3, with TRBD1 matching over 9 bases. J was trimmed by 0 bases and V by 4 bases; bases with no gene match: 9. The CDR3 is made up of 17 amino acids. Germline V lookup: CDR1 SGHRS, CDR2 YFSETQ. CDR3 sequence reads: CASSRGTGTASTDTQYF. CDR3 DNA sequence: TGCGCCAGCAGCCGGGGGACAGGGACGGCTAGCACAGATACGCAGTATTTT.

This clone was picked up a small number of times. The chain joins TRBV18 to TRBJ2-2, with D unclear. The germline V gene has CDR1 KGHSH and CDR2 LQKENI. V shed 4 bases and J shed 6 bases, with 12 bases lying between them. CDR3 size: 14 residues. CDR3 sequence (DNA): TGTGCCAGCTCACAGTTAGTATCGGCCGGGGAGCTGTTTTTT. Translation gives CASSQLVSAGELFF.

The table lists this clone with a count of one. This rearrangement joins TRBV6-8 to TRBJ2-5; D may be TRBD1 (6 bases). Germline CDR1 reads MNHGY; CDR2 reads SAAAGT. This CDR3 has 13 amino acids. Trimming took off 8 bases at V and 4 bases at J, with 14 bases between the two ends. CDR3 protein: CASQLDRLETQYF. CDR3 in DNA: TGTGCCAGCCAACTCGACAGGTTAGAGACCCAGTACTTC.

The CDR3 loop reads CASSPQLAGGRGEQFF. DNA of the CDR3: TGTGCCAGCTCACCCCAACTAGCGGGAGGGCGAGGTGAGCAGTTCTTC. The chain is built from TRBV18 and TRBJ2-1, with 13 bases lining up with TRBD2. This CDR3 comprises 16 residues. V gave up 3 bases and J gave up 9 bases; unmatched junction bases: 8. Germline CDR1 KGHSH, CDR2 LQKENI.

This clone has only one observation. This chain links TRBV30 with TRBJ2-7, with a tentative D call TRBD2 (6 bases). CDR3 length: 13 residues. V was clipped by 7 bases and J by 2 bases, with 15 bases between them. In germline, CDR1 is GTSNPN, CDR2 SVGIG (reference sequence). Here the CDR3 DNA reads TGTGCCTTGGGCCTTTGGGGGGCCTACGAGCAGTACTTC. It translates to CALGLWGAYEQYF.

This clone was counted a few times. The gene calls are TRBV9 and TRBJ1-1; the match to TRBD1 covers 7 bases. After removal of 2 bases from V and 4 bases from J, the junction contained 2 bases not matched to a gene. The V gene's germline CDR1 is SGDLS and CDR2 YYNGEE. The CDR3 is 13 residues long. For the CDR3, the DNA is TGTGCCAGCAGCGTCCCAGGGGGCACTGAAGCTTTCTTT. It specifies CASSVPGGTEAFF.

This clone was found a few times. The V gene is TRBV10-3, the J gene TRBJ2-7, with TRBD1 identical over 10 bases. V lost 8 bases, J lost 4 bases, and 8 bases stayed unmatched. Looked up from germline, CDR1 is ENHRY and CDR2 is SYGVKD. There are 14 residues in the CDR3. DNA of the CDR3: TGTGCCATCGAACCGGGACAGGGGAGTTACGAGCAGTACTTC. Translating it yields CAIEPGQGSYEQYF.

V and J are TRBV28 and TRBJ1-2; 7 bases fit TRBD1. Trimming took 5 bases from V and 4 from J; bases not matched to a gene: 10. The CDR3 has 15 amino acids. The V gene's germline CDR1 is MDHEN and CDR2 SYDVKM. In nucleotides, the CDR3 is TGTGCCAGCAGTCCCGGAGGGACAGCTCCCTATGGCTACACCTTC. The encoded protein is CASSPGGTAPYGYTF.

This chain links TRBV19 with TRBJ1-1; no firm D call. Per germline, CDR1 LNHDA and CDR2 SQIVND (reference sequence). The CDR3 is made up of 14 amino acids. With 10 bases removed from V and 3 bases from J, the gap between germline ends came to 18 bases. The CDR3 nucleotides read TGTGCCACTAGGTTGGGCTCGAAGTACACTGAAGCTTTCTTT. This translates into CATRLGSKYTEAFF.

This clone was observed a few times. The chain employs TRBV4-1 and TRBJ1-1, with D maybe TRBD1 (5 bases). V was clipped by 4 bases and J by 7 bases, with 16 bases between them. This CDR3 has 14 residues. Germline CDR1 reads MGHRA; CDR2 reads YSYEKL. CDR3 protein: CASSLRVSTGEAFF. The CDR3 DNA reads TGCGCCAGCAGCCTCCGAGTCTCTACAGGTGAAGCTTTCTTT.

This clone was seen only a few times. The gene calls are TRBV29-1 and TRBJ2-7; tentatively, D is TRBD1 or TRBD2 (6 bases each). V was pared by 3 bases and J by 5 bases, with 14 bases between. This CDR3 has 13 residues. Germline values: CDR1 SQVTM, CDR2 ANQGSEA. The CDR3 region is CSVERGRGNEQYF. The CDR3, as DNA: TGCAGCGTTGAGCGGGGCAGGGGTAACGAGCAGTACTTC.

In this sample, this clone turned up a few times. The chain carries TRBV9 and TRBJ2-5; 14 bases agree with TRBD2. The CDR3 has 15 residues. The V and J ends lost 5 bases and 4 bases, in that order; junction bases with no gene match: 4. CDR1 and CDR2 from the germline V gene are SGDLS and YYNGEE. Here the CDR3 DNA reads TGTGCCAGCAGTGAAGGACTAGCGGGAGGAGAGACCCAGTACTTC. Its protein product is CASSEGLAGGETQYF.

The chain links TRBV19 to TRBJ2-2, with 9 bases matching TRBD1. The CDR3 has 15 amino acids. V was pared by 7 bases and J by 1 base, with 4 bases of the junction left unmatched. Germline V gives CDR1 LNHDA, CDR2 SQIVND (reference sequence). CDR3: CASKRDRENTGELFF. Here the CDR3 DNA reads TGTGCCAGTAAGAGGGACAGGGAGAACACCGGGGAGCTGTTTTTT.

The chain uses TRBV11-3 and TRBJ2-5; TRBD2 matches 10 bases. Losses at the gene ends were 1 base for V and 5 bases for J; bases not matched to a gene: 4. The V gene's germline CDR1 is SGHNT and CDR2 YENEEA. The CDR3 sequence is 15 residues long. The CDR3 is CASSLGTSGGETQYF. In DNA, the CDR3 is TGTGCCAGCAGCTTAGGGACTAGCGGTGGGGAGACCCAGTACTTC. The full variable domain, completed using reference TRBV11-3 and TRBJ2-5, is EAGVVQSPRYKIIEKKQPVAFWCNPISGHNTLYWYLQNLGQGPELLIRYENEEAVDDSQLPKDRFSAERLKGVDSTLKIQPAELGDSAVYLCASSLGTSGGETQYFGPGTRLLVL.

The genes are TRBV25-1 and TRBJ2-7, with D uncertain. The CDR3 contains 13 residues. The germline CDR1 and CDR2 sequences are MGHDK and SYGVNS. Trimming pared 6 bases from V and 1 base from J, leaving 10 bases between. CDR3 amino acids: CASREGSSYEQYF. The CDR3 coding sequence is TGTGCCAGCAGGGAAGGCAGTTCCTACGAGCAGTACTTC.

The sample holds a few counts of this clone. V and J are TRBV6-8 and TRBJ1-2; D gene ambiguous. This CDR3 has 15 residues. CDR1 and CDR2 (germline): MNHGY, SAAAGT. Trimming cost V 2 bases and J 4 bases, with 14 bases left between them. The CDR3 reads CASSYAPGSLYGYTF. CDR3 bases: TGTGCCAGCAGTTACGCCCCGGGGAGTCTCTATGGCTACACCTTC.

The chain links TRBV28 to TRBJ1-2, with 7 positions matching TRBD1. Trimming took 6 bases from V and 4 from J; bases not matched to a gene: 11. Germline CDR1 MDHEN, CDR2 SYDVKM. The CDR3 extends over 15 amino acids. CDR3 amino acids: CASSLDSGGSYGYTF. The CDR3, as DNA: TGTGCCAGCAGCCTGGATTCAGGGGGAAGCTATGGCTACACCTTC.

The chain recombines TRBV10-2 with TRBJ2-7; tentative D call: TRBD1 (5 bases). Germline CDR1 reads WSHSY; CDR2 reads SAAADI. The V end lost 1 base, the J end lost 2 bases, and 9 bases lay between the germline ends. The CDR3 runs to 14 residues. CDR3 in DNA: TGCGCCAGCAGTGAGTACCAGGGCCCCTACGAGCAGTACTTC. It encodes CASSEYQGPYEQYF.

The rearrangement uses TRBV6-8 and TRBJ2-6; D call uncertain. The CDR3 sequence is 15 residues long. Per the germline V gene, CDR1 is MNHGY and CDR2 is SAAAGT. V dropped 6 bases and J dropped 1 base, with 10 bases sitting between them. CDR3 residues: CASRVGFSGANVLTF. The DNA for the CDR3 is TGTGCCAGCAGGGTAGGCTTTTCTGGGGCCAACGTCCTGACTTTC.

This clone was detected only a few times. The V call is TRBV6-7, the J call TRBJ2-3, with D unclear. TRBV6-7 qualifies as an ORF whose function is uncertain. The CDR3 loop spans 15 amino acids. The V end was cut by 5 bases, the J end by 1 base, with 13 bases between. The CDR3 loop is CASSDLGRGTDTQYF. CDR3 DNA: TGTGCCAGCAGTGATCTTGGACGGGGCACAGATACGCAGTATTTT.

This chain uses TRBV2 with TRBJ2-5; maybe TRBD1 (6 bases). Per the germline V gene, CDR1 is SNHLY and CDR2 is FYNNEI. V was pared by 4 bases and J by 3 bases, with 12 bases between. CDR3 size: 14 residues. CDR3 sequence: CASSVMGHKETQYF. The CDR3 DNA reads TGTGCCAGCAGTGTAATGGGACATAAAGAGACCCAGTACTTC. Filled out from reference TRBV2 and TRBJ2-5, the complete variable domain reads EPEVTQTPSHQVTQMGQEVILRCVPISNHLYFYWYRQILGQKVEFLVSFYNNEISEKSEIFDDQFSVERPDGSNFTLKIRSTKLEDSAMYFCASSVMGHKETQYFGPGTRLLVL.

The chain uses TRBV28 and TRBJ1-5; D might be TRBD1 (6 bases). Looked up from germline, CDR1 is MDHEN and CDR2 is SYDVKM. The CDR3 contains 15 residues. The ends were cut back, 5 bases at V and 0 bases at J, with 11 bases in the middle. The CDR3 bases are TGTGCCAGCAGTGGGGACATCGATAGCAATCAGCCCCAGCATTTT. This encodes CASSGDIDSNQPQHF.

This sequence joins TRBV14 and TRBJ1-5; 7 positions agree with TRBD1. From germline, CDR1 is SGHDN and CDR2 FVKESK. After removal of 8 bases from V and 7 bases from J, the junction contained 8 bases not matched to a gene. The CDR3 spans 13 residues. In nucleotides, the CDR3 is TGTGCCAGCTCAGGGGGGCCGGGCCAGCCCCAGCATTTT. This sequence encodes CASSGGPGQPQHF.

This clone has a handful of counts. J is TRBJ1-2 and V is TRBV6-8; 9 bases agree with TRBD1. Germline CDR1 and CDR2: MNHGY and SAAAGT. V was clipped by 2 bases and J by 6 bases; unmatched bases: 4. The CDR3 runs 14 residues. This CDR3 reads CASSYDRGYNGYTF. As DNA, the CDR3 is TGTGCCAGCAGTTACGACAGGGGGTATAATGGCTACACCTTC.

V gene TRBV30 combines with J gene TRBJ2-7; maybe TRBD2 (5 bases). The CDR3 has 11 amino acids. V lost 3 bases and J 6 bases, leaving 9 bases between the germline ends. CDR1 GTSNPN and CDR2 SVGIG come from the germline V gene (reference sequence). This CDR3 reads CAWRNLAEQYF. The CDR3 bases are TGTGCCTGGAGGAACCTAGCCGAGCAGTACTTC.

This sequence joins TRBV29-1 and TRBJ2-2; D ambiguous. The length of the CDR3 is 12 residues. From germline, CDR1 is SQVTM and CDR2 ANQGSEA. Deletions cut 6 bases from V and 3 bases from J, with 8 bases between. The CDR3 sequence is CSVMPHTGELFF. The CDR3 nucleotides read TGCAGCGTGATGCCCCACACCGGGGAGCTGTTTTTT.

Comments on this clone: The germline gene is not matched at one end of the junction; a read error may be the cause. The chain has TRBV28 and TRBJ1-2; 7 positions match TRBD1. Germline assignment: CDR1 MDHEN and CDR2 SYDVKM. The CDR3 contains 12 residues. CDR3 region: CASSTGDYGYTF. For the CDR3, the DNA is TGTGCCAGCAGCACAGGGGACTATGGCTACACCTTT.